The 27 T cell receptor beta chains given below trace back to one sample, sequenced in a study of blood T cell repertoires in COVID-19. Only in-frame clones appear in the TCRdb table, and some are missing; sequencing was by immunoSEQ multiplex PCR. The table lists hundreds of thousands of clones, roughly 87% of them singletons. Sequenced sample: PBMCs or T cells enriched from blood (not recorded which). These receptors originate from a woman aged 40-49 years who had recovered from COVID-19.

This chain connects TRBV10-2 to TRBJ2-7; 9 nucleotides align to TRBD2. Trimming removed 2 bases from V and 4 bases from J; junction bases left unmatched: 3. Germline assignment: CDR1 WSHSY and CDR2 SAAADI. The CDR3 loop spans 14 amino acids. The CDR3 sequence: CASSEELAGYEQYF. DNA for the CDR3: TGCGCCAGCAGTGAGGAACTAGCGGGTTACGAGCAGTACTTC.

The V and J genes are TRBV4-1 and TRBJ2-1; TRBD2 matches at 7 bases. V shed 3 bases and J 5 bases; nucleotides not matched to a gene: 13. The CDR3 extends over 17 amino acids. Germline CDR1 MGHRA, CDR2 YSYEKL. CDR3 region: CASSHLRDSGPNNEQFF. The CDR3 DNA is TGCGCCAGCAGCCACCTAAGGGATAGCGGGCCTAACAATGAGCAGTTCTTC.

The chain combines TRBV21-1 with TRBJ2-1; TRBD2, the table's D call, lacks a check against the DNA. TRBV21-1 is annotated as a pseudogene. The CDR3 is made up of 16 amino acids. CDR3 coding DNA: TGTGCCAGCAGCAGAGCACTAGCAGCTACGAGGAATGAGCAGTTCTTC. Protein: CASSRALAATRNEQFF.

V and J are TRBV28 and TRBJ1-3; no clear D. The CDR3 is 13 residues long. V lost 8 bases to trimming and J lost 1 base, with 9 bases between them. The germline gives CDR1 MDHEN, CDR2 SYDVKM. DNA for the CDR3: TGTGCCAGCCGACTAGGTTCTGGAAACACCATATATTTT. Its protein is CASRLGSGNTIYF.

A few counts support this clone. V is TRBV25-1 and J is TRBJ2-7; TRBD1 is a possible D gene (5 bases). Germline V gene data show CDR1 as MGHDK and CDR2 as SYGVNS. CDR3 length equals 12 residues. Trimming removed 2 bases at V and 6 bases at J, with 8 bases between. The CDR3 DNA follows: TGTGCCAGCAGTGAAGGCAGGGCCGAGCAGTACTTC. Translating gives CASSEGRAEQYF.

The chain combines TRBV27 with TRBJ1-6; 10 bases match TRBD1. The CDR3 runs to 15 residues. Germline assignment: CDR1 MNHEY and CDR2 SMNVEV (reference sequence). The V segment lost 2 bases and the J segment 9 bases; nucleotides outside the gene matches: 4. The CDR3 sequence is CASSLRDRGGSPLHF. The CDR3 region has the DNA TGTGCCAGCAGTTTACGGGACAGGGGCGGTTCACCCCTCCACTTT.

The chain recombines TRBV30 with TRBJ2-7, with 9 bases matching TRBD1. Trimming cost V 4 bases and J 0 bases; bases outside gene matches: 7. The germline CDR1 and CDR2 sequences are GTSNPN and SVGIG (reference sequence). The CDR3 extends over 15 amino acids. The CDR3 region has the DNA TGTGCCTGGACAGAAAAGGGACAGGGCTCCTACGAGCAGTACTTC. Its translation: CAWTEKGQGSYEQYF.

The rearrangement links TRBV5-1 to TRBJ2-1, with D possibly matching TRBD1 (7 bases). The CDR3 totals 15 residues. The germline V gene has CDR1 SGHRS and CDR2 YFSETQ. Trimming removed 1 base from V and 8 bases from J, with 16 bases in between. This CDR3 reads CASSLSSGGGDEQFF. The DNA for the CDR3 is TGCGCCAGCAGCTTGTCCTCAGGGGGAGGCGATGAGCAGTTCTTC.

The chain joins TRBV19 to TRBJ1-2, with a weak D call TRBD1 (6 bases). Germline-derived CDR1 and CDR2 are LNHDA and SQIVND (reference sequence). The CDR3 is made up of 14 amino acids. V lost 5 bases to trimming and J lost 4 bases, with 14 bases between them. This CDR3 is CASSASGTSYGYTF. The CDR3 DNA sequence: TGTGCCAGTAGTGCCTCCGGGACAAGCTATGGCTACACCTTC.

The V call is TRBV28, the J call TRBJ1-3; TRBD1 aligns across 9 bases. CDR3 length: 14 amino acids. Germline loops: CDR1 MDHEN, CDR2 SYDVKM. The J segment lost 6 bases and the V segment lost 2 bases, leaving 2 bases of the junction unmatched. CDR3 amino acids: CASSLGTGINTIYF. The CDR3 DNA is TGTGCCAGCAGTTTAGGGACAGGGATAAACACCATATATTTT.

The rearrangement links TRBV24-1 to TRBJ1-2; no clear D. V dropped 3 bases and J dropped 8 bases, with 12 bases sitting between them. Germline V gives CDR1 KGHDR, CDR2 SFDVKD. The CDR3 extends over 13 amino acids. The CDR3 loop reads CATSDARNLGYTF. CDR3 nucleotides: TGTGCCACCAGTGATGCCAGGAATTTGGGCTACACCTTC.

V is TRBV19 and J is TRBJ2-3, with 10 bases matching TRBD1. The trim removed 8 bases at V and 4 bases at J, leaving 6 bases unmatched. Germline V gene lookup returns CDR1 LNHDA and CDR2 SQIVND (reference sequence). The CDR3 runs 14 residues. This chain's CDR3 is CASEDRGVSDTQYF. The CDR3 DNA follows: TGTGCCAGTGAGGACAGGGGGGTATCAGATACGCAGTATTTT.

The V and J genes are TRBV3-1 (or the pseudogene TRBV3-2) and TRBJ2-5; 11 nucleotides line up with TRBD1. This CDR3 is built from 16 residues. With 5 bases clipped from V and 5 bases from J, the junction kept 10 bases outside the gene matches. Germline lookup yields CDR1 LGHDT and CDR2 YNNKEL (reference sequence). The CDR3 loop is CASSGPDRGRRETQYF. Written as DNA, the CDR3 is TGTGCCAGCAGCGGACCGGACAGGGGGCGCCGGGAGACCCAGTACTTC.

The chain has TRBV5-1 and TRBJ1-1, with 8 bases identical to TRBD1. In germline, CDR1 is SGHRS, CDR2 YFSETQ. V gave up 4 bases and J gave up 3 bases; unmatched junction bases: 5. The CDR3 totals 14 residues. DNA for the CDR3: TGCGCCAGCAGCGACCAGGGGGCTGACACTGAAGCTTTCTTT. Translating gives CASSDQGADTEAFF.

The table lists this clone with many counts. The chain employs TRBV27 and TRBJ2-7, with 12 bases identical to TRBD2. Germline V CDR1 and CDR2: MNHEY, SMNVEV (reference sequence). The CDR3 covers 15 residues. The J segment lost 4 bases and the V segment lost 2 bases, leaving 3 bases of the junction unmatched. DNA of the CDR3: TGTGCCAGCAGTTTAGGGACTAGCGGGTTTTACGAGCAGTACTTC. Amino acid sequence: CASSLGTSGFYEQYF.

This clone has only one observation. This sequence joins TRBV7-9 and TRBJ2-3, with TRBD1 as a possible D gene (6 bases). Germline V gene sequence: CDR1 SEHNR, CDR2 FQNEAQ (reference sequence). The CDR3 is 16 residues long. Trimming cost V 1 base and J 3 bases, with 14 bases left between them. Written as DNA, the CDR3 is TGTGCCAGCAGCTTAGGGGGGCGTGGTGGGACAGATACGCAGTATTTT. It codes for CASSLGGRGGTDTQYF.

This chain uses TRBV2 with TRBJ1-1; perhaps TRBD1 as D (5 bases). Germline V CDR1 and CDR2: SNHLY, FYNNEI. The V gene lost 4 bases and the J gene lost 4 bases, with 10 bases spanning the gap. There are 13 residues in the CDR3. The CDR3 sequence is CASSVGGGTEAFF. CDR3 coding DNA: TGTGCCAGCAGTGTGGGGGGTGGCACTGAAGCTTTCTTT.

The chain carries TRBV24-1 and TRBJ2-1, with 9 bases identical to TRBD1. This CDR3 region has 16 residues. The germline CDR1 and CDR2 sequences are KGHDR and SFDVKD. J was trimmed by 2 bases and V by 1 base; bases with no gene match: 2. The CDR3 sequence: CATSDFGTGTYNEQFF. CDR3 DNA sequence: TGTGCCACCAGTGATTTTGGGACAGGGACCTACAATGAGCAGTTCTTC.

This chain joins TRBV7-3 and TRBJ2-1, with TRBD2 matching over 14 bases. J gave up 14 bases and V 5 bases, and 8 bases lay outside the gene matches. The germline gives CDR1 SGHTA, CDR2 FQGTGA. The CDR3 has 14 residues. The CDR3 DNA is TGTGCCAGCAGCCCGGAGGGACTAGCGGGAGTTAAGTTCTTC. As protein: CASSPEGLAGVKFF.

The chain has TRBV19 and TRBJ1-1, with 10 positions matching TRBD1. This CDR3 is built from 15 residues. The junction had 8 bases not matched to a gene; V was cut back by 5 bases and J by 5 bases. Per germline, CDR1 LNHDA and CDR2 SQIVND (reference sequence). This CDR3 is CASSPLDRGNTEAFF. CDR3 DNA sequence: TGTGCCAGTAGTCCGCTGGACAGGGGGAATACTGAAGCTTTCTTT.

The gene calls are TRBV28 and TRBJ2-1; 9 bases are shared with TRBD1. V lost 6 bases, J lost 6 bases, and 9 bases stayed unmatched. The CDR3 is 15 residues long. From germline, CDR1 is MDHEN and CDR2 SYDVKM. The CDR3 DNA reads TGTGCCAGCAGACTCCCGGGACAGGGCGTCAATGAGCAGTTCTTC. This translates into CASRLPGQGVNEQFF.

The chain employs TRBV6-4 and TRBJ1-1; D remains ambiguous. Germline CDR1 MRHNA, CDR2 SNTAGT. Trimming left V 3 bases short and J 7 bases short, with 9 bases between. The CDR3 runs to 12 residues. Written as DNA, the CDR3 is TGTGCCAGCAGTGATCAGGAGGGTGAAGCTTTCTTT. This encodes CASSDQEGEAFF.

A single count supports this clone. The chain employs TRBV21-1 and TRBJ2-1; the table assigns TRBD2, which was not confirmed against the DNA. TRBV21-1 is a recognized pseudogene. This CDR3 comprises 19 residues. CDR3 in amino acids: CASSKESSGRLSSYNEQFF. The CDR3 region has the DNA TGTGCCAGCAGCAAAGAATCTAGCGGGAGGTTGAGCTCCTACAATGAGCAGTTCTTC.

J is TRBJ2-1 and V is TRBV28; no firm D call. Between the trimmed V and J ends, which lost 5 bases and 10 bases, there was a span of 12 bases. Germline CDR1 MDHEN, CDR2 SYDVKM. This CDR3 contains 12 residues. The CDR3 reads CASSPPAREQFF. Here the CDR3 DNA reads TGTGCCAGCAGTCCCCCTGCCAGGGAGCAGTTCTTC.

This clone was picked up one time. This CDR3 reads CASSFSTGYGNTIYF. The CDR3 region has the DNA TGCGCCAGCAGCTTTTCGACAGGGTATGGAAACACCATATATTTT. V is TRBV5-1 and J is TRBJ1-3; the match to TRBD1 covers 7 bases. This CDR3 spans 15 amino acids. CDR1 and CDR2 from the germline V gene are SGHRS and YFSETQ. Losses at the gene ends were 2 bases for V and 3 bases for J; bases not matched to a gene: 5.

CDR3: CASSLTSANYGYTF. Written as DNA, the CDR3 is TGTGCCAGCAGCTTGACATCAGCTAACTATGGCTACACCTTC. The chain carries TRBV5-4 and TRBJ1-2; D remains ambiguous. The CDR3 is 14 amino acids. Germline V gene sequence: CDR1 SGHNT, CDR2 YYREEE (reference sequence). Trimming pared 1 base from V and 0 bases from J, leaving 7 bases between. Full variable domain (rest looked up from reference TRBV5-4 and TRBJ1-2): ETGVTQSPTHLIKTRGQQVTLRCSSQSGHNTVSWYQQALGQGPQFIFQYYREEENGRGNFPPRFSGLQFPNYSSELNVNALELDDSALYLCASSLTSANYGYTFGSGTRLTVV.

V and J are TRBV19 and TRBJ2-7, with D tentatively TRBD2 (6 bases). Germline assignment: CDR1 LNHDA and CDR2 SQIVND (reference sequence). This CDR3 is 15 amino acids long. The ends were cut back, 4 bases at V and 4 bases at J, with 17 bases in the middle. The CDR3 sequence: CASSTPRGSGYEQYF. The CDR3 region has the DNA TGTGCCAGTAGTACCCCTAGGGGTAGCGGTTACGAGCAGTACTTC.